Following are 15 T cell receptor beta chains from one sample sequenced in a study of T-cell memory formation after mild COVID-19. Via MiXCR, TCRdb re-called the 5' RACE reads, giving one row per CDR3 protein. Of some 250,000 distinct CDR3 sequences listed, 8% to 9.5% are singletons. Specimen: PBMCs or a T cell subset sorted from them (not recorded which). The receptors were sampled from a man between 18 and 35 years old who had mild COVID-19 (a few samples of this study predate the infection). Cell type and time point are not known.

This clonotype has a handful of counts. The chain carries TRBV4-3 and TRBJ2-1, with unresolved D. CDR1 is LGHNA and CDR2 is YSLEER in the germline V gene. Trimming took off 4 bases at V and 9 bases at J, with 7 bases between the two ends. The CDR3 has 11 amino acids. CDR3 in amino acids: CASSRRTEQFF. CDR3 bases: TGCGCCAGCAGCCGCCGGACTGAGCAGTTCTTC.

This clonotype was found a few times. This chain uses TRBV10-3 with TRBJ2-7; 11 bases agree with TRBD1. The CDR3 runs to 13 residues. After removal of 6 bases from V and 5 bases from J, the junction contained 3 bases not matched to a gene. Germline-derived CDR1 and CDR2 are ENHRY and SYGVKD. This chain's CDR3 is CAIRRTGGHEQYF. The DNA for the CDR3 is TGTGCCATCAGGAGGACAGGGGGCCACGAGCAGTACTTC.

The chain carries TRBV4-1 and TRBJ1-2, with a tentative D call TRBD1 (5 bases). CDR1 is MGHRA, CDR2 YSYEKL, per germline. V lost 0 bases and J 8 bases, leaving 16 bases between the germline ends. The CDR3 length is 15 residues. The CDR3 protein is CASSQEAGLSLGYTF. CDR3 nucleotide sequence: TGCGCCAGCAGCCAAGAAGCAGGGCTGAGTTTGGGCTACACCTTC.

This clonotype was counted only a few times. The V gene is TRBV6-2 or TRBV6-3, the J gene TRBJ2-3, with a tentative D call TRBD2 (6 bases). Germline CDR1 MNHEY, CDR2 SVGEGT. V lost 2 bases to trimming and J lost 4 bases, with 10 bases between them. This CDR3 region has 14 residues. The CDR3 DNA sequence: TGTGCCAGCAGTTACGGGGGGTCGGCAGATACGCAGTATTTT. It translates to CASSYGGSADTQYF.

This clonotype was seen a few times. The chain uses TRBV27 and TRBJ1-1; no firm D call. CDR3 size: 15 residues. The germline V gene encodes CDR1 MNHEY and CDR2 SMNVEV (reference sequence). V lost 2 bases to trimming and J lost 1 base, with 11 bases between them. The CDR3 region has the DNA TGTGCCAGCAGTTTAGTGAGATTACGGAACACTGAAGCTTTCTTT. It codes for CASSLVRLRNTEAFF.

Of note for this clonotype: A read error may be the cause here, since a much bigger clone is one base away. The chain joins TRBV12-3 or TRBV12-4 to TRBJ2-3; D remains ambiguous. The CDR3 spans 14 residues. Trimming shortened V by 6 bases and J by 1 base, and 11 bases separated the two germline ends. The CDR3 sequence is CASSHGWGTDTQYF. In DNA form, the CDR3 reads TGTGCCAGCAGCCACGGTTGGGGCACAGATACGCAGTATTTT.

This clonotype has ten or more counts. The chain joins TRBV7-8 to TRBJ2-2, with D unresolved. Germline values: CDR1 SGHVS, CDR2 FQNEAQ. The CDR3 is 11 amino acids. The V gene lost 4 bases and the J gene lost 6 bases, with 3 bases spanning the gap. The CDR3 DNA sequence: TGTGCCAGCAGCTCATCCGGGGAGCTGTTTTTT. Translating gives CASSSSGELFF.

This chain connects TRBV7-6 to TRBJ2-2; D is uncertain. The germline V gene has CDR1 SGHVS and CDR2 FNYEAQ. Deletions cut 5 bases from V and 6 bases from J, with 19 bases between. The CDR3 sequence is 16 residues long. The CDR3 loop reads CASSPISASKSGELFF. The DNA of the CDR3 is TGTGCCAGCAGCCCAATCTCAGCGTCGAAGTCCGGGGAGCTGTTTTTT.

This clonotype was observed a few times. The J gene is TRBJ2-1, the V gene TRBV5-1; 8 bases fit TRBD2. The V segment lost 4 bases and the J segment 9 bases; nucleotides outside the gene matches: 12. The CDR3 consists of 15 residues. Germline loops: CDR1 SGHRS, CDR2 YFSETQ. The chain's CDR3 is CASSPLGTRTTEQFF. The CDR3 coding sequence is TGCGCCAGCAGCCCGCTGGGGACTAGGACCACTGAGCAGTTCTTC.

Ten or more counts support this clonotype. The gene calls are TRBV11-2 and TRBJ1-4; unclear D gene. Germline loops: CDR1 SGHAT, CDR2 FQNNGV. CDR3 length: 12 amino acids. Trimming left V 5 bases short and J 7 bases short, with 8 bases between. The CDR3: CASSHPGEKLFF. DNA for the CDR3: TGTGCCAGCAGCCATCCTGGTGAAAAACTGTTTTTT.

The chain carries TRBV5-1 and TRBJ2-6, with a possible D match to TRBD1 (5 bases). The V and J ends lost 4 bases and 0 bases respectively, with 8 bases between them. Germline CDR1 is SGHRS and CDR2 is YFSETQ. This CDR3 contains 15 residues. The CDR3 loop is CASSIGDSGANVLTF. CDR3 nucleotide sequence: TGCGCCAGCAGCATAGGGGACTCTGGGGCCAACGTCCTGACTTTC.

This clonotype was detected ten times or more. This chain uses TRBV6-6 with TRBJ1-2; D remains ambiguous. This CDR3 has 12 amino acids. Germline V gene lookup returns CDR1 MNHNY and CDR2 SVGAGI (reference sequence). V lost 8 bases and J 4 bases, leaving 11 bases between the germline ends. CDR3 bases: TGTGCCAGCGGACGGAAGGGCTATGGCTACACCTTC. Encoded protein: CASGRKGYGYTF.

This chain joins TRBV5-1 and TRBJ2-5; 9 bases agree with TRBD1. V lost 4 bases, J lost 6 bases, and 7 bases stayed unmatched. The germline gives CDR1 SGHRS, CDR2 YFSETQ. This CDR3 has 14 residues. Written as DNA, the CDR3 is TGCGCCAGCAGCGCTGGGGACAGGGTGCAGACCCAGTACTTC. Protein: CASSAGDRVQTQYF.

CDR3 DNA: TGTGCCAGCAGTCTTACAGGGTGCAGAAATGGCTACACCTTC. Its translation: CASSLTGCRNGYTF. V is TRBV12-3 or TRBV12-4 and J is TRBJ1-2; D is perhaps TRBD1 (6 bases). The V end lost 5 bases, the J end lost 6 bases, and 16 bases lay between the germline ends. This CDR3 spans 14 amino acids.

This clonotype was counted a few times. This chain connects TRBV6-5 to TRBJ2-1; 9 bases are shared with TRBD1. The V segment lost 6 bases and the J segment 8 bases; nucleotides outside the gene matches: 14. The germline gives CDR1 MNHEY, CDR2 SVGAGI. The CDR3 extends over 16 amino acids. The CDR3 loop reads CASREQGTGLGYEQFF. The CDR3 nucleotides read TGTGCCAGCAGAGAACAAGGGACAGGGTTAGGTTATGAGCAGTTCTTC.